These 15 T cell receptor beta chains share one sample of origin, sequenced in a study of T cell responses to AZD1222 COVID-19 vaccine. TCRdb's table, derived via immunoSEQ multiplex PCR, lists solely in-frame clones and lacks some. The table shows fewer than 120,000 clones, with around 81% occurring only once. Sequencing used peripheral blood, obtained on day 0 of AZD1222 vaccination. The receptors shown here come from an adult in good health.

This clone has a single count. The chain couples TRBV28 to TRBJ2-2; the D is unclear. The V and J ends lost 1 base and 6 bases respectively, with 3 bases between them. Germline CDR1 is MDHEN and CDR2 is SYDVKM. This CDR3 has 12 residues. DNA for the CDR3: TGTGCCAGCAGTTTATCCGCCGGGGAGCTGTTTTTT. It yields the protein CASSLSAGELFF.

This clone was counted a single time. V gene TRBV18 combines with J gene TRBJ1-4; D possibly corresponds to TRBD1 (6 bases). The CDR3 extends over 15 amino acids. Germline V gives CDR1 KGHSH, CDR2 LQKENI. V was trimmed by 6 bases and J by 5 bases, leaving 16 bases between them. The CDR3 bases are TGTGCCAGCTCCAGGGGCCTGCGACCAAATGAAAAACTGTTTTTT. It specifies CASSRGLRPNEKLFF.

The rearrangement joins TRBV7-6 to TRBJ2-7; 15 nucleotides align to TRBD2. The V segment lost 3 bases and the J segment 6 bases; nucleotides outside the gene matches: 9. Germline V gives CDR1 SGHVS, CDR2 FNYEAQ. The CDR3 is 17 residues long. The CDR3 spells CASSFGLAGGPEGEQYF. Here the CDR3 DNA reads TGTGCCAGCAGCTTCGGACTAGCGGGAGGGCCGGAGGGCGAGCAGTACTTC.

This clone was recorded only once. The chain links TRBV6-5 to TRBJ2-6; D gene ambiguous. Trimming removed 4 bases at V and 0 bases at J, with 10 bases between. Germline V CDR1 and CDR2: MNHEY, SVGAGI. CDR3 size: 16 residues. This chain's CDR3 is CASSFRPSSGANVLTF. In DNA, the CDR3 is TGTGCCAGCAGTTTTCGCCCAAGCTCTGGGGCCAACGTCCTGACTTTC.

The V call is TRBV18, the J call TRBJ1-4; D unresolved. CDR1 KGHSH and CDR2 LQKENI come from the germline V gene. The germline V and J ends were trimmed by 6 bases and 5 bases, with 10 bases remaining between them. The CDR3 sequence is 13 residues long. CDR3 loop: CASSGGLNEKLFF. Here the CDR3 DNA reads TGTGCCAGCTCTGGAGGCCTAAATGAAAAACTGTTTTTT.

This chain uses TRBV5-1 with TRBJ1-1; no definite D call. V was trimmed by 2 bases and J by 4 bases, leaving 12 bases between them. Germline V CDR1 and CDR2: SGHRS, YFSETQ. The CDR3 is 14 amino acids. The CDR3 sequence is CASSLHGGGTEAFF. CDR3 coding DNA: TGCGCCAGCAGCTTACACGGAGGAGGCACTGAAGCTTTCTTT.

The chain uses TRBV9 and TRBJ2-3; TRBD2 aligns across 8 bases. CDR3 length: 15 residues. Germline CDR1 reads SGDLS; CDR2 reads YYNGEE. Germline trimming cut 1 base from V and 0 bases from J; bases unmatched to any gene: 1. In DNA, the CDR3 is TGTGCCAGCAGCGTAACGGGGGGGAGCACAGATACGCAGTATTTT. Translation gives CASSVTGGSTDTQYF. Full variable domain (remainder filled in from reference TRBV9 and TRBJ2-3): DSGVTQTPKHLITATGQRVTLRCSPRSGDLSVYWYQQSLDQGLQFLIQYYNGEERAKGNILERFSAQQFPDLHSELNLSSLELGDSALYFCASSVTGGSTDTQYFGPGTRLTVL.

V gene TRBV9 combines with J gene TRBJ2-5; D may match TRBD1 or TRBD2 (6 bases each). CDR1 and CDR2 from the germline V gene are SGDLS and YYNGEE. The V end was cut by 4 bases, the J end by 1 base, with 20 bases between. The CDR3 loop spans 17 amino acids. The CDR3 loop is CASSPAWGALVQETQYF. For the CDR3, the DNA is TGTGCCAGCAGCCCCGCGTGGGGGGCCCTCGTCCAAGAGACCCAGTACTTC.

The DNA for the CDR3 is TGTGCCAGCAGTTTCAAGGCGGCGGGGAACTCCTACGAGCAGTACTTC. This codes for CASSFKAAGNSYEQYF. The rearrangement uses TRBV27 and TRBJ2-7; maybe TRBD2 (6 bases). V gave up 3 bases and J gave up 0 bases, with 15 bases separating them. Germline CDR1 is MNHEY and CDR2 is SMNVEV (reference sequence). The CDR3 is made up of 16 amino acids.

The chain couples TRBV19 to TRBJ2-1; D gene unclear. The CDR3 has 14 amino acids. Germline V gene data show CDR1 as LNHDA and CDR2 as SQIVND (reference sequence). Trimming shortened V by 0 bases and J by 2 bases, and 5 bases separated the two germline ends. The CDR3 sequence is CASSIEAAYNEQFF. The CDR3 region has the DNA TGTGCCAGTAGTATAGAGGCGGCCTACAATGAGCAGTTCTTC. The entire variable domain, with the rest obtained from reference TRBV19 and TRBJ2-1, is as follows: DGGITQSPKYLFRKEGQNVTLSCEQNLNHDAMYWYRQDPGQGLRLIYYSQIVNDFQKGDIAEGYSVSREKKESFPLTVTSAQKNPTAFYLCASSIEAAYNEQFFGPGTRLTVL.

The chain employs TRBV11-2 and TRBJ2-5, with TRBD2 as a possible D gene (5 bases). CDR3 length: 13 residues. Germline lookup yields CDR1 SGHAT and CDR2 FQNNGV. V was trimmed by 3 bases and J by 3 bases, leaving 8 bases between them. This CDR3 reads CASSFGIKETQYF. DNA for the CDR3: TGTGCCAGCAGCTTCGGGATAAAAGAGACCCAGTACTTC.

The chain is built from TRBV19 and TRBJ1-1, with no clear D. Between the trimmed V and J ends, which lost 7 bases and 5 bases, there was a span of 8 bases. Germline V gene sequence: CDR1 LNHDA, CDR2 SQIVND (reference sequence). The CDR3 extends over 11 amino acids. Here the CDR3 reads CASTGVTEAFF. CDR3 in DNA: TGTGCCAGTACTGGGGTTACTGAAGCTTTCTTT. The full variable domain, in which reference TRBV19 and TRBJ1-1 provide the parts outside the CDR3, is DGGITQSPKYLFRKEGQNVTLSCEQNLNHDAMYWYRQDPGQGLRLIYYSQIVNDFQKGDIAEGYSVSREKKESFPLTVTSAQKNPTAFYLCASTGVTEAFFGQGTRLTVV.

The chain uses TRBV6-6 and TRBJ1-2; D may be TRBD1 (5 bases). The CDR3 extends over 16 amino acids. V was trimmed by 5 bases and J by 8 bases, leaving 24 bases between them. Germline V lookup: CDR1 MNHNY, CDR2 SVGAGI (reference sequence). CDR3 nucleotide sequence: TGTGCCAGCAGTCAAAAGAAAGACAGTTCCCCTGGGGGCTACACCTTC. Translated: CASSQKKDSSPGGYTF.

The chain carries TRBV15 and TRBJ2-1, with 9 bases that match TRBD2. Unmatched junction bases numbered 10, after V lost 1 base and J lost 0 bases. The CDR3 loop spans 19 amino acids. Germline-derived CDR1 and CDR2 are LNHNV and YYDKDF (reference sequence). DNA for the CDR3: TGTGCCACCAGCAGAGCAAGACCGACTAGCGGAAGCTCCTACAATGAGCAGTTCTTC. It encodes CATSRARPTSGSSYNEQFF.

In its sample, this clone was seen once. The rearrangement links TRBV28 to TRBJ2-7, with a possible D match to TRBD2 (7 bases). The CDR3 contains 16 residues. In germline, CDR1 is MDHEN, CDR2 SYDVKM. Trimming cost V 5 bases and J 0 bases, with 17 bases left between them. The DNA for the CDR3 is TGTGCCAGCAGTCCAATAGGGGGGGCCAGCTCCTACGAGCAGTACTTC. Protein sequence: CASSPIGGASSYEQYF.